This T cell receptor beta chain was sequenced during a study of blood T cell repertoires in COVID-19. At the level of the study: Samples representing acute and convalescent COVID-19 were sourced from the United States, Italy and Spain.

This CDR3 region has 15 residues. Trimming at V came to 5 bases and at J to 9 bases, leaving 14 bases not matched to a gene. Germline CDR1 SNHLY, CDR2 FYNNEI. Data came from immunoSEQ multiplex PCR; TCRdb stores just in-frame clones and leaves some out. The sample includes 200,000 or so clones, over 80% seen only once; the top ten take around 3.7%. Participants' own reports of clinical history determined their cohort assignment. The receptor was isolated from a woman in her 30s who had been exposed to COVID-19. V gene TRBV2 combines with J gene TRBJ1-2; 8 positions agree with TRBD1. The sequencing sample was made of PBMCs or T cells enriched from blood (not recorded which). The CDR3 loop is CASSKYFGQGGSYTF. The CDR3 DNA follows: TGTGCCAGCAGTAAATACTTCGGACAGGGAGGAAGCTACACCTTC.